This record concerns one TCR beta chain sequence. The antigen remains undetermined. Patients who had autoimmune disease history or got systemic immunosuppression were left out. This entry is derived from a study of OX40 agonist ivuxolimab in advanced cancers. This CDR3 region has 16 residues. With V trimmed by 2 bases and J by 0 bases, 5 bases remained unmatched. Assay used: immunoSEQ multiplex PCR; TCRdb lists only in-frame clones, some missing. The table includes 30,000 to 40,000 clones, around 85% detected once. Broader study findings: The mean number of expanded clones was higher in CD8+ T cells than in CD4+. Nonresponders included some who also had low normalized T-cell clonal expansion.

The chain uses TRBV6-7 and TRBJ1-1, with TRBD1 identical over 8 bases. TRBV6-7 carries the ORF label, with uncertain function. The receptor's source is an adult with an advanced solid tumor such as melanoma, head and neck, liver or kidney cancer. The sample in question was CD4+ or CD8+ T cells sorted from blood, obtained in a trial of the OX40 agonist ivuxolimab. The CDR3 reads CASSYGQGGMNTEAFF. The CDR3 DNA reads TGTGCCAGCAGTTACGGACAGGGTGGAATGAACACTGAAGCTTTCTTT.